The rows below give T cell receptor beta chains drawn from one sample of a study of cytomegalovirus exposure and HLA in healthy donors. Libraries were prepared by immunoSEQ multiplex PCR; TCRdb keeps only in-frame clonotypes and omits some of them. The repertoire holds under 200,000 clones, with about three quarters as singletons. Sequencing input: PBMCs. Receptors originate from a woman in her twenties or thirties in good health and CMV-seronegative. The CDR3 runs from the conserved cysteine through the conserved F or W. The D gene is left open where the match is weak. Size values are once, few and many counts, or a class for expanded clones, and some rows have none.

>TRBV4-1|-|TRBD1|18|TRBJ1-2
CASSQVASGQGRNYGYTF
TGCGCCAGCAGCCAAGTGGCTTCGGGACAGGGTCGCAACTATGGCTACACCTTC
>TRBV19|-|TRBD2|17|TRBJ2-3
CASSTPGLALSTDTQYF
TGTGCCAGTAGTACCCCAGGACTAGCCCTCAGCACAGATACGCAGTATTTT
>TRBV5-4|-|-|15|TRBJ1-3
CASSLGGAQMDTIYF
TGTGCCAGCAGCTTGGGGGGAGCGCAAATGGACACCATATATTTT
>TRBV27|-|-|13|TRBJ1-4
CASSLRRGEKLFF
TGTGCCAGCAGTTTAAGGAGGGGCGAAAAACTGTTTTTT
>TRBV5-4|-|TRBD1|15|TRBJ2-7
CASSLGDRASYEQYF
TGTGCCAGCAGCTTGGGAGACAGGGCTTCTTACGAGCAGTACTTC
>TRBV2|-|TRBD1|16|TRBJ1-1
CASSEARTGVNTEAFF
TGTGCCAGCAGTGAAGCGCGGACAGGTGTGAACACTGAAGCTTTCTTT
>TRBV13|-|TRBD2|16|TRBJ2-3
CASSLQRERGASTQYF
TGTGCCAGCAGCCTCCAGAGGGAGCGGGGGGCGTCTACGCAGTATTTT
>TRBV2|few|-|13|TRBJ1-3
CASMRGTGNTIYF
TGTGCCAGCATGAGAGGGACTGGAAACACCATATATTTT
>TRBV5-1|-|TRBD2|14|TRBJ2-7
CASSFSGGAYEQYF
TGCGCCAGCAGCTTTAGCGGGGGGGCCTACGAGCAGTACTTC
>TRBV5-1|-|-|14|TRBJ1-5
CASSLDSSNQPQHF
TGCGCCAGCAGCTTGGACAGTAGCAATCAGCCCCAGCATTTT
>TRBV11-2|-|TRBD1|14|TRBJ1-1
CASSLAGGTTEAFF
TGTGCCAGCAGCTTAGCAGGGGGCACCACTGAAGCTTTCTTT
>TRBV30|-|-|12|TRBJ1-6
CAWTTSDSPLHF
TGTGCCTGGACTACCAGCGATTCACCCCTCCACTTT
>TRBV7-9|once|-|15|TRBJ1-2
CASSSNRQVVAGYTF
TGTGCCAGCAGCTCCAACCGACAGGTTGTTGCTGGCTACACCTTC
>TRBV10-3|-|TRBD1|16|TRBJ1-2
CAIGFLGTGVNYGYTF
TGTGCCATCGGGTTCCTCGGGACAGGAGTTAACTATGGCTACACCTTC
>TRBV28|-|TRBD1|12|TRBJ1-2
CASTSGQYGYTF
TGTGCCAGCACCTCGGGACAGTATGGCTACACCTTC
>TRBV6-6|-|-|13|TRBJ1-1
CASTYGGKGRAFF
TGTGCCAGCACCTACGGGGGGAAAGGGAGAGCTTTCTTT
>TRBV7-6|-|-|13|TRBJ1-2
CASSPGRGFGYTF
TGTGCCAGCAGCCCCGGTCGCGGGTTCGGCTACACCTTC
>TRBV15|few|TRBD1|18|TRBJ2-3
CATSSRVLGQGFFYTQYF
TGTGCCACCAGCTCGCGAGTCCTTGGACAGGGTTTCTTTTATACGCAGTATTTT
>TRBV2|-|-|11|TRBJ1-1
CASITGTEAFF
TGTGCCAGCATTACCGGCACTGAAGCTTTCTTT
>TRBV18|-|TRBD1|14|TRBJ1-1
CASSPPGQGLEAFF
TGTGCCAGCTCACCACCCGGACAGGGGCTTGAAGCTTTCTTT
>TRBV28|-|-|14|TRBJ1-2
CASSLPGQGLFYTF
TGTGCCAGCAGTTTGCCGGGACAAGGACTTTTCTACACCTTC
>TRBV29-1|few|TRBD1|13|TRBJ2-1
CSVKGQSNNEQFF
TGCAGCGTCAAGGGACAGTCCAACAATGAGCAGTTCTTC
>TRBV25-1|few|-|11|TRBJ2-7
CASSGGYEQYF
TGTGCCAGCAGTGGAGGCTACGAGCAGTACTTC
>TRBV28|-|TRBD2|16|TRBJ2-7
CASTLAGGASSYEQYF
TGTGCCAGCACCCTAGCGGGGGGGGCGAGCTCCTACGAGCAGTACTTC
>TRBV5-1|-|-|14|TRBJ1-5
CASSAQDWEDPQHF
TGCGCCAGCAGTGCGCAGGACTGGGAAGACCCCCAGCATTTT
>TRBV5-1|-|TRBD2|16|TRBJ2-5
CASSYGLRGYQETQYF
TGCGCCAGCAGCTATGGTCTGCGGGGGTACCAAGAGACCCAGTACTTC
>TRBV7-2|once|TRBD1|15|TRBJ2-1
CASSLTGTGTNEQFF
TGTGCCAGCAGCTTGACCGGGACAGGGACGAATGAGCAGTTCTTC
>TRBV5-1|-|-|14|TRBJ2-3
CASNAGLPTDTQYF
TGCGCCAGCAACGCCGGACTACCCACAGATACGCAGTATTTT
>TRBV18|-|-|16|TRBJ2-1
CASSPGGTRGYNEQFF
TGTGCCAGCTCCCCCGGCGGGACCCGAGGATACAATGAGCAGTTCTTC
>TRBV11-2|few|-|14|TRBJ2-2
CASSFLQGTGELFF
TGTGCCAGCAGCTTTCTCCAGGGGACCGGGGAGCTGTTTTTT
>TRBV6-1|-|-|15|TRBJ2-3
CASRQGGGWTDTQYF
TGTGCCAGCAGGCAGGGGGGCGGATGGACAGATACGCAGTATTTT
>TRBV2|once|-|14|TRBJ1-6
CASSRGFDNSPLHF
TGTGCCAGCAGTCGAGGGTTCGATAATTCACCCCTCCACTTT
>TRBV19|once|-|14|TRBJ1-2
CASSINGHNYGYTF
TGTGCCAGTAGTATTAATGGACATAACTATGGCTACACCTTC
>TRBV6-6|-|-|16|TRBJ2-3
CASRSTGEARGDTQYF
TGTGCCAGCAGGTCCACCGGGGAAGCCCGTGGAGATACGCAGTATTTT
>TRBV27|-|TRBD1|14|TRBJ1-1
CASSPTGGSTEAFF
TGTGCCAGCAGCCCGACAGGGGGCTCAACTGAAGCTTTCTTT
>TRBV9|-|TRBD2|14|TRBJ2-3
CASSPSGFTDTQYF
TGTGCCAGCTCCCCTAGCGGGTTCACAGATACGCAGTATTTT
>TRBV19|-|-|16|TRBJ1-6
CASSMTAGLYNSPLHF
TGTGCCAGTAGTATGACGGCAGGATTATATAATTCACCCCTCCACTTT
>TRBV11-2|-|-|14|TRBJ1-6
CASSLQGLGSPLHF
TGTGCCAGCAGCTTACAGGGGCTTGGATCACCCCTCCACTTT
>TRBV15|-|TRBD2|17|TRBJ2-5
CATSRDRLAGRQETQYF
TGTGCCACCAGCAGAGATAGGCTAGCGGGGAGACAAGAGACCCAGTACTTC
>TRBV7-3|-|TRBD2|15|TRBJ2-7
CASSLSAGGEYEQYF
TGTGCCAGCAGCTTGTCGGCGGGGGGGGAGTACGAGCAGTACTTC
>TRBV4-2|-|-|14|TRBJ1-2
CASSQRGEDYGYTF
TGTGCCAGCAGCCAAAGGGGTGAAGACTATGGCTACACCTTC
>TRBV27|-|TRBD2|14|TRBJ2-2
CATAPGLVTGELFF
TGTGCCACCGCACCCGGACTAGTCACCGGGGAGCTGTTTTTT
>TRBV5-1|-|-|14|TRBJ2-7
CASSSMDRALEQYF
TGCGCCAGCAGCTCCATGGACAGAGCCTTGGAGCAGTACTTC
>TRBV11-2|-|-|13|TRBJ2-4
CASSLGQKNIQYF
TGTGCCAGCAGCTTAGGGCAAAAAAACATTCAGTACTTC
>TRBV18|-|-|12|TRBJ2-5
CASSPNQETQYF
TGTGCCAGCTCACCCAACCAAGAGACCCAGTACTTC
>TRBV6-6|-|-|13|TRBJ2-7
CASRETGFYEQCF
TGTGCCAGCAGAGAGACAGGCTTCTACGAGCAGTGCTTC
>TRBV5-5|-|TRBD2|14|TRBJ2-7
CASSLVREPYEQYF
TGTGCCAGCAGCTTAGTGCGGGAGCCCTACGAGCAGTACTTC
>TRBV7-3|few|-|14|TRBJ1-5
CASSWTASNQPQHF
TGTGCCAGCAGCTGGACAGCGAGCAATCAGCCCCAGCATTTT
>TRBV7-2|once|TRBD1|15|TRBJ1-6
CASSLHGQGSSPLHF
TGTGCCAGCAGCCTTCACGGACAGGGCTCCTCACCCCTCCACTTT
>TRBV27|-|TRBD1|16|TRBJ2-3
CASSGPGRGREDTQYF
TGTGCCAGCAGTGGCCCGGGCAGGGGGCGTGAGGATACGCAGTATTTT
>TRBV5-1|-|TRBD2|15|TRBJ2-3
CASSTSGGNTDTQYF
TGCGCCAGCAGCACCTCGGGGGGAAACACAGATACGCAGTATTTT
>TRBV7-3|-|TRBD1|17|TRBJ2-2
CASSLGQTGVNTGELFF
TGTGCCAGCAGCTTGGGGCAAACAGGGGTCAACACCGGGGAGCTGTTTTTT
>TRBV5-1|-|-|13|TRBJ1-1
CASSFTGNTEAFF
TGCGCCAGCAGCTTTACCGGGAACACTGAAGCTTTCTTT
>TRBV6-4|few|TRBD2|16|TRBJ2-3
CASSDSGLAGFDTQYF
TGTGCCAGCAGTGACTCCGGACTAGCGGGATTTGATACGCAGTATTTT